Included here is one T cell receptor (beta chain) sequence, with context. What it recognizes is unknown. Germline CDR1 is MNHEY and CDR2 is SMNVEV (reference sequence). The V end lost 3 bases, the J end lost 4 bases, and 9 bases lay between the germline ends. This CDR3 contains 13 residues. These data originate in a study of T cells in Graves' hyperthyroidism and ophthalmopathy. The overall study: The initial diagnosis was the point when peripheral blood was collected, ahead of any treatment. Findings and limits, study-wide: Blood shared most expanded thyroid clonotypes above 0.001.

Amplified TCR beta CDR3 regions came from RNA transcripts. In the first-round RT-PCR of the TCR CDR3, the HTBI primer set was used. TCRdb redid the calling of the multiplex PCR reads with MiXCR, one entry per CDR3 protein. The table has about 290,000 distinct CDR3 sequences, 10% to 15% seen once. Hyperthyroidism had been newly diagnosed in patients aged 18 to 65, and its duration was under 2 months. Extraction of PBMCs used roughly 9.3 ml of fresh peripheral blood. The clonotype comes from a woman aged 25 to 39 with Graves' hyperthyroidism that later progressed to Graves' ophthalmopathy. Sequencing used blood. The rearrangement joins TRBV27 to TRBJ1-1; the D is unclear. Here the CDR3 reads CASSLVLGTEAFF. The CDR3 bases are TGTGCCAGCAGTTTGGTTTTGGGCACTGAAGCTTTCTTT.